The clone carrying this T cell receptor (beta chain) showed up just once. The identical CDR3 is also encoded by other nucleotide sequences in the sample. Clones were sequenced by immunoSEQ multiplex PCR, and TCRdb holds only the in-frame ones, with some missing. The sample lists around 330,000 clones, 88% seen once, with 1.5% to 2% in the top ten. These data belong to a study of blood T cell repertoires in COVID-19. Across the study: Sites across the United States, Italy and Spain contributed samples from acute and convalescent COVID-19.

The clonotype comes from a woman aged 30 to 39 with COVID-19, enrolled during active disease. Sequencing was carried out using peripheral blood.

The CDR3 DNA follows: TGTGCCAGCAGCAAGGGACAGAACTATGGCTACACCTTC. Its translation is CASSKGQNYGYTF. V usage is TRBV12-3 or TRBV12-4 and J usage is TRBJ1-2; 7 bases match TRBD1. CDR3 length: 13 amino acids. V gave up 6 bases and J gave up 2 bases; unmatched junction bases: 3.